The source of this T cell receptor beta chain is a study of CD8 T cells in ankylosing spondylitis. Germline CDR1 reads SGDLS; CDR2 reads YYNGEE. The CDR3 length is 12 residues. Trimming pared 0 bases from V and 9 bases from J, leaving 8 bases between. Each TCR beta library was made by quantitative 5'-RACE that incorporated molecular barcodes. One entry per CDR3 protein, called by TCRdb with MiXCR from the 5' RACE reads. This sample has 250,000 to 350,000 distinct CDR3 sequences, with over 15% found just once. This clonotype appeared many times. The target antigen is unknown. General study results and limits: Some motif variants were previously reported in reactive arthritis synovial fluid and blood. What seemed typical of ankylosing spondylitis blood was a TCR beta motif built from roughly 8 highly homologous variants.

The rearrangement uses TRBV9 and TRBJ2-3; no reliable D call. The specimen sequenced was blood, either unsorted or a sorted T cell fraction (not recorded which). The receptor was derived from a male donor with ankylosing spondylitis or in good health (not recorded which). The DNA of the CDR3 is TGTGCCAGCAGCGTAGAGATGGGGACGCAGTATTTT. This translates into CASSVEMGTQYF.